This T cell receptor beta chain was observed in a study of blood T cells in healthy people across ages. General study findings and limits: With naive T cell percentage, TCR beta diversity showed a strong correlation.

The sample holds a few counts of this clonotype. Its antigen is currently unknown. Primers used in a second PCR of roughly 6 to 12 cycles were a sample-barcoded 5' primer and a J-beta primer mix. TCRdb re-called the 5' RACE reads through MiXCR, storing one row per CDR3 protein. The profile covers about 830,000 distinct CDR3 sequences, with about 62% appearing a single time and 25% to 35% taken by the ten largest. The CDR3 is made up of 17 amino acids. The V and J ends lost 2 bases and 0 bases respectively, with 17 bases between them. Germline V gene sequence: CDR1 LGHNA, CDR2 YNFKEQ. The rearrangement joins TRBV4-2 to TRBJ2-7; D call uncertain. The sequenced material came from blood. This sequence originates from a man aged 25-40 years in good health. The CDR3 nucleotides are TGTGCCAGCAGCCAATTCGGATCGGCACAGATCTCCTACGAGCAGTACTTC. It specifies CASSQFGSAQISYEQYF.